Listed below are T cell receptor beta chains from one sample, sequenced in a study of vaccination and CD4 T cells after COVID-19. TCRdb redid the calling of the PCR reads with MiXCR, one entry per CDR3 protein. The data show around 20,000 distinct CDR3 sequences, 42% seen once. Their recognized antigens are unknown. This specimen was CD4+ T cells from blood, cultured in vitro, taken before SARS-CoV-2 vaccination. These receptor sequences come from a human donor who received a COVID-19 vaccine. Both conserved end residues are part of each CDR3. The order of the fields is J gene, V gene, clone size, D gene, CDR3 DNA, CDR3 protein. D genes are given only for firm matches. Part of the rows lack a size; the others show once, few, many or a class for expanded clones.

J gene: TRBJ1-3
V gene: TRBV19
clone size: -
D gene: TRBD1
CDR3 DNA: TGTGCCAGTAGTTCGGACAGGTCCGGAGACACCATATATTTT
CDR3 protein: CASSSDRSGDTIYF

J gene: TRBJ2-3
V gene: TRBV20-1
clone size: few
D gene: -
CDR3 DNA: TGCAGTGCTAGTCTCCCTCAGCAGCGTAGCACAGATACGCAGTATTTT
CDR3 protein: CSASLPQQRSTDTQYF

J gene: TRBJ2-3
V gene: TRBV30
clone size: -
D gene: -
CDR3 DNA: TGTGCCTGGAGTGTATTATCGTTGGGTACGCAGTATTTT
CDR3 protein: CAWSVLSLGTQYF

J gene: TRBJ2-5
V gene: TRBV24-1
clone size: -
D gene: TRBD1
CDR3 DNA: TGTGCCACCAGTGATCCTAGAGACAGGGGGTTCCAAGAGACCCAGTACTTC
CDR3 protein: CATSDPRDRGFQETQYF

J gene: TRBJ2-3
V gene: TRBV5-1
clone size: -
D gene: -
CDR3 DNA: TGCGCCAGCAGCTTGAGGCAGGGTGCAGATACGCAGTATTTT
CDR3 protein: CASSLRQGADTQYF

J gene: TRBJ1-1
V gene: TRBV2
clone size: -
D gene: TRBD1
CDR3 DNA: TGTGCCAGCAGTGTTTCACAGGGGACTGAAGCTTTCTTT
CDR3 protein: CASSVSQGTEAFF

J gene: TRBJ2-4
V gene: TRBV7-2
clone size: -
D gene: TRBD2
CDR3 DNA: TGTGCCAGCAGCCCAAGGGCCGGGACTAGCGGGGAGGGGAGGTACTTC
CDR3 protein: CASSPRAGTSGEGRYF

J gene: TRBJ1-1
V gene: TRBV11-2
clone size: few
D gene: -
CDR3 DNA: TGTGCCAGCAGCTTCGGACGGCGGCGGACTGAAGCTTTCTTT
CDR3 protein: CASSFGRRRTEAFF

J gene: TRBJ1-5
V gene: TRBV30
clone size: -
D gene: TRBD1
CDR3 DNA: TGTGCCCTGGACAGGGGCGGCCCTTTTGGCAATCAGCCCCAGCATTTT
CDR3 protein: CALDRGGPFGNQPQHF

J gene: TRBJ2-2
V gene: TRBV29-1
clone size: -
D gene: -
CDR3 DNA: TGCAGCGTTGATATACGGGGCACCGGGGAGCTGTTTTTT
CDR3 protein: CSVDIRGTGELFF

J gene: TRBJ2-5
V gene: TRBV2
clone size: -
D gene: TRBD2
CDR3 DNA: TGTGCCAGCAGTCTAGCGGGGGGGCCAGAGACCCAGTACTTC
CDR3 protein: CASSLAGGPETQYF

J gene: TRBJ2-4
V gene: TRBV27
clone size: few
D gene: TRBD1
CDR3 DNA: TGTGCCAGCAGATTACAGGGGGGTGGGAACATTCAGTACTTC
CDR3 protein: CASRLQGGGNIQYF

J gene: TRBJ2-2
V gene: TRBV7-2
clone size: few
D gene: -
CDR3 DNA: TGTGCCAGCAGCTTGCCCGGGGGTCCCGGGGAGCTGTTTTTT
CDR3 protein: CASSLPGGPGELFF

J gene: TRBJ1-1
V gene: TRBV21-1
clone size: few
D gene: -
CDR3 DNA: TGTGCCAGAACCCATAGTAAGGGCACAGAAGCTTTCTTT
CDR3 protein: CARTHSKGTEAFF

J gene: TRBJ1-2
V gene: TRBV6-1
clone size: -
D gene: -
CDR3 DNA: TGTGCCAGCATTGATAGACGGGAATCCTATAAAAGATATGGCTACACCTTC
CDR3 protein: CASIDRRESYKRYGYTF

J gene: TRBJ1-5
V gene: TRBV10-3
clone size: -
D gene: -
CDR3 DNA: TGTGCCATCAGTGGGTCAACAACTCAAGGTCAGCCCCAGCATTTT
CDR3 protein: CAISGSTTQGQPQHF